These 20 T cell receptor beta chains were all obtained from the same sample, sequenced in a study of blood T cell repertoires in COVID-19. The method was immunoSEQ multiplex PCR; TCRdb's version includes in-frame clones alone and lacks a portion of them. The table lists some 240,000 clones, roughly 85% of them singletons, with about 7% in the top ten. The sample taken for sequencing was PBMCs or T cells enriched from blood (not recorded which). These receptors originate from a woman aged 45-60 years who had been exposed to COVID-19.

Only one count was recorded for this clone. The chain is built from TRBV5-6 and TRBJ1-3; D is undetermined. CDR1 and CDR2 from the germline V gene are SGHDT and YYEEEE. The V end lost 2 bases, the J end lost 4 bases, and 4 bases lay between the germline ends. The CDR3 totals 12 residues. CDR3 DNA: TGTGCCAGCAGCTTCTACGGAAACACCATATATTTT. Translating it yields CASSFYGNTIYF.

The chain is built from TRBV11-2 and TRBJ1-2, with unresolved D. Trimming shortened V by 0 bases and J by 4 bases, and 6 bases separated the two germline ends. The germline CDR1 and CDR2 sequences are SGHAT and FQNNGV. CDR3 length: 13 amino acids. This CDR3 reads CASSLDRLYGYTF. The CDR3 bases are TGTGCCAGCAGCTTAGACAGACTCTATGGCTACACCTTC.

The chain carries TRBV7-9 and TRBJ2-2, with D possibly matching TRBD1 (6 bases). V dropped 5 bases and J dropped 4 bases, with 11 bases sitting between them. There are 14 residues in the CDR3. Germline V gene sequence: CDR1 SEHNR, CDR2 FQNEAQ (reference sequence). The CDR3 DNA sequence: TGTGCCAGCAGCCGTCGGACAGCCACCGGGGAGCTGTTTTTT. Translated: CASSRRTATGELFF.

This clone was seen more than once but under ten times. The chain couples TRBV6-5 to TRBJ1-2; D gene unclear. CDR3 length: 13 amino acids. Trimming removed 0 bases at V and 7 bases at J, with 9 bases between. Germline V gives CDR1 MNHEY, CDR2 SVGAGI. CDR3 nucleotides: TGTGCCAGCAGTTACTCCTCATCGGGTGGCTACACCTTC. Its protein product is CASSYSSSGGYTF.

CDR3 nucleotides: TGTGCCAGCAGCTTAGCCCGGGGGGGCACAGATACGCAGTATTTT. Its protein is CASSLARGGTDTQYF. The chain is built from TRBV7-6 and TRBJ2-3; TRBD2 agrees at 7 bases. With 0 bases clipped from V and 1 base from J, the junction kept 1 base outside the gene matches. Per the germline V gene, CDR1 is SGHVS and CDR2 is FNYEAQ. The CDR3 consists of 15 residues. Supplemented by reference TRBV7-6 and TRBJ2-3, the full variable domain reads GAGVSQSPRYKVTKRGQDVALRCDPISGHVSLYWYRQALGQGPEFLTYFNYEAQQDKSGLPNDRFSAERPEGSISTLTIQRTEQRDSAMYRCASSLARGGTDTQYFGPGTRLTVL.

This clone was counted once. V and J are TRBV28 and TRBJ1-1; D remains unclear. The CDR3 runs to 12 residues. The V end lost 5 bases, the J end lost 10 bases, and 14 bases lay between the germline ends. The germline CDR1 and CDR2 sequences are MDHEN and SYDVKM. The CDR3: CASSPSPGRAFF. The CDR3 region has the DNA TGTGCCAGCAGTCCAAGCCCCGGGAGAGCTTTCTTT.

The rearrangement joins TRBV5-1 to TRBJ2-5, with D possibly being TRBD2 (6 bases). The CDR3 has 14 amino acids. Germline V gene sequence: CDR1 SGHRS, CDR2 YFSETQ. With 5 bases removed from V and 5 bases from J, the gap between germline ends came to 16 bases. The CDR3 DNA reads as TGCGCCAGCAGAGCGGGTTCCCCCCGGGAGACCCAGTACTTC. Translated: CASRAGSPRETQYF.

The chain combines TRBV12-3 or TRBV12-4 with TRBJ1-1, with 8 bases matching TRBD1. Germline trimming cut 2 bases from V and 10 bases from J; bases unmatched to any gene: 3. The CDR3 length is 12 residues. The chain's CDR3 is CASSLRTGRAFF. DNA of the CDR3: TGTGCCAGCAGTTTAAGGACAGGGAGAGCTTTCTTT.

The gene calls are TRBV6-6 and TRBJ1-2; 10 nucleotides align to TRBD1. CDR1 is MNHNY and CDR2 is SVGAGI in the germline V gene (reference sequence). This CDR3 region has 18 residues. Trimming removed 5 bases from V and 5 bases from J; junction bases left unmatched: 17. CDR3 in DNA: TGTGCCAGCAGTCCCAACCGGGACAGGGGCAAATTTGCGTATGGCTACACCTTC. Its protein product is CASSPNRDRGKFAYGYTF.

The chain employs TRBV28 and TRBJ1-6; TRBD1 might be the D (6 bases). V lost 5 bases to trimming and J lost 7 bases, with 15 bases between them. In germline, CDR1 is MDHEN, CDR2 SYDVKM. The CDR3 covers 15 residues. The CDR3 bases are TGTGCCAGCAGTCAAACGACAGGACGGAATTCACCCCTCCACTTT. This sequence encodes CASSQTTGRNSPLHF.

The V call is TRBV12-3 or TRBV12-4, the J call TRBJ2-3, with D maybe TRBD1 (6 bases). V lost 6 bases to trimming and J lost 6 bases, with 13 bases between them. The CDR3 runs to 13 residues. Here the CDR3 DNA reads TGTGCCAGCAGACAGGGCGCACAGGATACGCAGTATTTT. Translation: CASRQGAQDTQYF.

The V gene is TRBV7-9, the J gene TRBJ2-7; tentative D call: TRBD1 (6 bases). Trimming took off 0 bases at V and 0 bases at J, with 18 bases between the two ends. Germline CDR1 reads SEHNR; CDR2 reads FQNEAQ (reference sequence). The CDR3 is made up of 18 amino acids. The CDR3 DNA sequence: TGTGCCAGCAGCTTAGCTCGGTCTTTTACAGGGAGCTCCTACGAGCAGTACTTC. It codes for CASSLARSFTGSSYEQYF.

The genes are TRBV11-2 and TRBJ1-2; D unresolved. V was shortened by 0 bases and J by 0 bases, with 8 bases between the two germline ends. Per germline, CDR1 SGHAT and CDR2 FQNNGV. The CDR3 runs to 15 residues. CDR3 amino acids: CASSLEAGTNYGYTF. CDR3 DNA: TGTGCCAGCAGCTTAGAAGCAGGAACTAACTATGGCTACACCTTC. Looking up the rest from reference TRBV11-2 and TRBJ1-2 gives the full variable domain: EAGVAQSPRYKIIEKRQSVAFWCNPISGHATLYWYQQILGQGPKLLIQFQNNGVVDDSQLPKDRFSAERLKGVDSTLKIQPAKLEDSAVYLCASSLEAGTNYGYTFGSGTRLTVV.

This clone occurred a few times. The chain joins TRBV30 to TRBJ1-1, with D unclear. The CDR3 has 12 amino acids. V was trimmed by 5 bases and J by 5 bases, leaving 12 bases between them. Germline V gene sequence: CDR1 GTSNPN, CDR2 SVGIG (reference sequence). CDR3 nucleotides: TGTGCCTGGTCTCAGCCGCGGACTGAAGCTTTCTTT. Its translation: CAWSQPRTEAFF.

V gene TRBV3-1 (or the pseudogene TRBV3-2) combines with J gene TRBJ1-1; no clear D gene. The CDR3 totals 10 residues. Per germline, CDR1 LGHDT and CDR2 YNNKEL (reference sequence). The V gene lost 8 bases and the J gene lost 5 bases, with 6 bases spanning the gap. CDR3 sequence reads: CASRGTEAFF. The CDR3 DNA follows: TGTGCCAGCCGCGGGACTGAAGCTTTCTTT.

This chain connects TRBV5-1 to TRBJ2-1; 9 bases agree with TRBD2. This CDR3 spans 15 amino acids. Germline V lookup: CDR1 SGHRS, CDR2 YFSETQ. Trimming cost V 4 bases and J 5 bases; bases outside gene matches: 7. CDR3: CASSQIQRGDNEQFF. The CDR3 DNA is TGCGCCAGCAGCCAAATCCAGCGGGGGGACAATGAGCAGTTCTTC.

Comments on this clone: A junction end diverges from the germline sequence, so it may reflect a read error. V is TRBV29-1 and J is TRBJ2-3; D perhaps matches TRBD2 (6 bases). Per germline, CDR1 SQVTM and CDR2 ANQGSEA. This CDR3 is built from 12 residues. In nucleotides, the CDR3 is TGCAGCGTTGATCACTTGAAAGCGGGTACACTCTTT. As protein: CSVDHLKAGTLF.

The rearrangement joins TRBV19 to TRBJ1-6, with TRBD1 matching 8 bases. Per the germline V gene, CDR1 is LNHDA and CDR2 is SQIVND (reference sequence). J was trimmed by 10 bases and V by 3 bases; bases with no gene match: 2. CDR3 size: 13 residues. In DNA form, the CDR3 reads TGTGCCAGTAGTATCAGGGGGCGATCACCCCTCCACTTT. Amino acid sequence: CASSIRGRSPLHF.

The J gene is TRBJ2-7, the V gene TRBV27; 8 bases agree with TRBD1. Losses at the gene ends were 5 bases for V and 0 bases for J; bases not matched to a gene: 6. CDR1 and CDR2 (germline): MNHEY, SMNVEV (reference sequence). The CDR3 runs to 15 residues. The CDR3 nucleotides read TGTGCCAGCAGTATCCCGGACAGGGTCTCCTACGAGCAGTACTTC. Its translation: CASSIPDRVSYEQYF.

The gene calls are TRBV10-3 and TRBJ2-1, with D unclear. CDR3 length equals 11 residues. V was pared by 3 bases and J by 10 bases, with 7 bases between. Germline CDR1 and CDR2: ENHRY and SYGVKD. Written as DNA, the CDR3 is TGTGCCATCAGTGAACTCGCCGAGCAGTTCTTC. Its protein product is CAISELAEQFF.